This T cell receptor (beta chain) was recorded in a study of somatic mutations in cytotoxic T cells in rheumatoid arthritis. At the level of the study: The authors flow-sorted some V beta antibody-stained T-cell populations at nearly 100% purity, including V beta1+ cells that they sequenced for TCRB.

Sequenced by immunoSEQ multiplex PCR; TCRdb stores in-frame clones only, minus some. The sample has tens of thousands of clones; more than 65% are singletons. This clone was detected once. This sequence was found in an adult with rheumatoid arthritis. Material for sequencing was CD8+ T cells sorted from blood.

CDR3 coding DNA: TGCGCCAGCAGCCCACCCCACCCGGCCAAAAACATTCAGTACTTC. Translating gives CASSPPHPAKNIQYF. The chain joins TRBV4-1 to TRBJ2-4; no clear D gene. The germline V gene has CDR1 MGHRA and CDR2 YSYEKL. The germline V and J ends were trimmed by 4 bases and 1 base, with 11 bases remaining between them. This CDR3 is 15 amino acids long.